The source of this T cell receptor (beta chain) is a study of post-analysis software for immune sequencing data. About the research overall: Both relapsing-remitting and secondary progressive multiple sclerosis featured among the disease courses, as did progressive-relapsing multiple sclerosis. Points from the study as a whole: With TRBV5-6, TRBV5-1 and TRBV20-1 included, about five TRBV segments were more frequent in patients than in controls. Strong co-clustering by F measure was seen for same-batch samples. The study found significantly lower normalized Chao1 diversity in multiple sclerosis patients than in controls.

This CDR3 has 12 residues. V shed 2 bases and J shed 9 bases, with 8 bases lying between them. As for this clonotype: What it recognizes is unknown.

cDNA libraries for TCR beta contained unique molecular identifiers. Input of roughly 1 to 11 million T cells yielded roughly 0.5 million cDNA molecules. From the PCR reads, TCRdb called clonotypes with MiXCR, one entry per CDR3 protein. The sample consists of 750,000 to 950,000 distinct CDR3 sequences, around 46% of them appearing once. The source is a girl aged 10-17 years with multiple sclerosis. The chain links TRBV12-3 or TRBV12-4 to TRBJ1-5, with D unclear. The sequencing sample was made of blood. CDR3: CASSLRGRPQHF. CDR3 bases: TGTGCCAGCAGTTTACGGGGTCGGCCCCAGCATTTT.